This T cell receptor (beta chain) emerged from a study of blood T cell repertoires in COVID-19 (dated by TCRdb to the early 2020s). A note on the overall study: Samples from collaborators originated in the United States, Italy and Spain and spanned both the acute and convalescent phases of COVID-19. The repertoires were released in a freely available public database intended as a resource for research on the immune response to SARS-CoV-2. The prospective study material was composed of cDNA or gDNA derived from T cells, B-cell-depleted T cells, or PBMCs. Subjects who had been exposed to COVID-19, were actively infected with it, or had recovered from it provided the deeply sampled blood TCRbeta repertoires that made up the dataset. The samples were drawn from two sources: the first 160 participants of the ongoing ImmuneRACE study, and 1,254 subjects contributed by 6 global collaborators. HLA class I and class II types, where available, came from metadata supplied by the sample provider rather than from assay-based typing. A de-identified subject ID, COVID-19 status, age in years and sex were almost always included in the sample metadata. Summary of the overall study and its limitations: Clinical and demographic metadata were provided uncurated, with the amount varying by source and participant.

One collaborating source in Seattle enrolled patients while the patients were actively infected and followed the patients over time throughout the course of disease. Whole blood was collected in K2EDTA tubes by collaborating institutions according to the institutions' own protocols. Collaborator samples were shipped for TCRbeta analysis as frozen whole blood, isolated PBMCs, or DNA extracted from either sample type. TCRbeta CDR3 regions were amplified from genomic DNA by means of the immunoSEQ Assay, a bias-controlled multiplex PCR. The paper's data handling went like this. The number of nucleated cells in each sample was estimated from the amplification of reference gene primers within the assay. To quantify the absolute abundance of each unique TCRbeta CDR3 rearrangement, sequence reads were collapsed and filtered. For each sample, productive Simpson clonality was calculated as the square root of Simpson's diversity index over productive rearrangements. In TCRdb, the immuneACCESS table is reduced to in-frame sequences with V and J assigned. These tables do not hold every clone; where another copy was compared, an unresolved V gene accounts for under half, and the others remain unexplained. The D gene and trimming were derived from the DNA, and the V and J assignments and clone size from that table. The sample records 250,000 to 300,000 clones, around 90% of which are singletons. Approximately 6.5% of the sample rests with the top ten.

V loses 3 bases at its end and J loses 3 bases; junction bases beyond the gene matches: 9. CDR1 and CDR2 (KGHSH, LQKENI) derive from the germline V gene. Spanning cysteine to phenylalanine, the CDR3 consists of 17 amino acids. Kept here is only the CDR3 DNA, which spans 51 bases and is read in frame from base 1. As for this clone: There is no known antigen for this receptor. No base quality values were provided; no much bigger clone lies one nucleotide off.

Sequenced sample: peripheral blood. The chain is assembled from TRBV18 and TRBJ2-3; TRBD2 agrees with 10 junctional bases. This TCR was recovered from a woman in her 50s with COVID-19, enrolled during active disease. For the CDR3, the sequence is CASSPLRLAGVTDTQYF. The DNA sequence follows: TGTGCCAGCTCACCCCTCCGTCTAGCGGGAGTAACAGATACGCAGTATTTT.